Shown below are 25 T cell receptor beta chains from a single sample sequenced in a study of tumor and adjacent non-tumor tissue in lung cancer. No cell sorting was done before RNA was extracted from the tissue. The library came from three nested PCR rounds adapted from ARM-PCR protocols. TCRdb recomputed calls from the multiplex PCR reads with MiXCR, one row per CDR3 protein. Found here are about 90,000 distinct CDR3 sequences, around 65% of them singletons; the top ten hold about 15%. The specimen sequenced was lung tumor tissue. These receptors originate from a man between 65 and 80 years old with non-small cell lung cancer.

This clonotype has at least ten counts. The V gene is TRBV20-1, the J gene TRBJ2-7; D ambiguous. V dropped 4 bases and J dropped 2 bases, with 6 bases sitting between them. This CDR3 is 11 amino acids long. Germline CDR1 reads DFQATT; CDR2 reads SNEGSKA (reference sequence). The DNA of the CDR3 is TGCAGTGCTAAACCAACCTACGAGCAGTACTTC. This codes for CSAKPTYEQYF.

Of note for this clonotype: Compared with germline, one end of the junction differs, possibly owing to a read error. The V call is TRBV6-5, the J call TRBJ2-7, with 7 positions matching TRBD1. The CDR3 consists of 13 residues. Per germline, CDR1 MNHEY and CDR2 SVGAGI. This chain's CDR3 is CVGGQRDSYKQYF. CDR3 bases: TGTGTCGGCGGGCAACGGGACAGCTACAAGCAGTACTTC.

The chain links TRBV12-3 or TRBV12-4 to TRBJ2-1; D is undetermined. V lost 5 bases to trimming and J lost 2 bases, with 10 bases between them. The CDR3 covers 14 residues. The DNA for the CDR3 is TGTGCCAGCAGTGCCAGGAGCCCCTACAATGAGCAGTTCTTC. Translated: CASSARSPYNEQFF.

This clonotype was seen ten or more times. V usage is TRBV6-1 and J usage is TRBJ2-5; D perhaps matches TRBD2 (7 bases). CDR3 size: 17 residues. Trimming removed 1 base at V and 2 bases at J, with 17 bases between. The germline V gene has CDR1 MNHNS and CDR2 SASEGT. CDR3 loop: CASSEGGGGRRQETQYF. The CDR3 nucleotides are TGTGCCAGCAGTGAAGGTGGCGGGGGCCGACGACAAGAGACCCAGTACTTC.

About this clonotype: A much larger clone is a single base away; this may be a read error. J is TRBJ2-5 and V is TRBV14; the D gene could be TRBD1 or TRBD2 (5 bases each). Trimming stripped 4 bases from V and 9 bases from J, with 18 bases between. This CDR3 is built from 14 residues. CDR1 SGHDN and CDR2 FVKESK come from the germline V gene. This CDR3 reads CASSRGVVSGSQYF. As DNA, the CDR3 is TGTGCCAGCAGCCGAGGGGTAGTGTCGGGATCCCAGTACTTC. Full variable domain (outside the CDR3, taken from reference TRBV14 and TRBJ2-5): EAGVTQFPSHSVIEKGQTVTLRCDPISGHDNLYWYRRVMGKEIKFLLHFVKESKQDESGMPNNRFLAERTGGTYSTLKVQPAELEDSGVYFCASSRGVVSGSQYFGPGTRLLVL.

This clonotype was detected many times. The chain recombines TRBV28 with TRBJ2-2; D gene unclear. The CDR3 runs 11 residues. V lost 7 bases and J 6 bases, leaving 6 bases between the germline ends. The V gene's germline CDR1 is MDHEN and CDR2 SYDVKM. DNA for the CDR3: TGTGCCAGCATGTTATCCGGGGAGCTGTTTTTT. Translated: CASMLSGELFF.

As regards this clonotype: The conserved phenylalanine or tryptophan is not found at the CDR3 terminus, so this likely reflects a read error. This rearrangement joins TRBV6-1 to TRBJ1-2; 7 bases are a match to TRBD1. The CDR3 has 17 amino acids. The V gene end was trimmed by 9 bases and the J gene end by 4 bases; junction bases not matched to a gene: 20. The V gene's germline CDR1 is MNHNS and CDR2 SASEGT. The CDR3 is CASSLRTGQSRGYGYTI. The CDR3 nucleotides are TGTGCCAGTAGCCTTAGGACAGGACAAAGTAGAGGCTATGGCTACACCATC.

Remarks on this clonotype: Just one base apart from a much larger clone, this may be a read error. The genes are TRBV20-1 and TRBJ2-7; no firm D call. This CDR3 is 11 amino acids long. Germline V lookup: CDR1 DFQATT, CDR2 SNEGSKA (reference sequence). Trimming pared 5 bases from V and 3 bases from J, leaving 8 bases between. The DNA for the CDR3 is TGCAGTGCTCGGCGCATCTACGAGCAGTACTTC. Its translation is CSARRIYEQYF.

As concerns this clonotype: A single base separates this from a much larger clone, so it may be a read error. This chain connects TRBV30 to TRBJ1-5; D possibly corresponds to TRBD1 (6 bases). Trimming shortened V by 4 bases and J by 6 bases, and 16 bases separated the two germline ends. Per germline, CDR1 GTSNPN and CDR2 SVGIG (reference sequence). CDR3 length: 14 residues. The CDR3 nucleotides are TGTGCCTGGAATGCGGTACAGGGTATTCAGCCCCAGCATTTT. Amino acid sequence: CAWNAVQGIQPQHF.

Comments on this clonotype: Compared with germline, one end of the junction differs, possibly owing to a read error. This chain uses TRBV5-5 with TRBJ2-3; 8 nucleotides line up with TRBD2. Germline CDR1 SGHKS, CDR2 YYEKEE (reference sequence). The CDR3 extends over 15 amino acids. Written as DNA, the CDR3 is TGTGCCAGCAGCTCGACTAGCGAGGGGCGAGATGCGCAGTATTTT. It specifies CASSSTSEGRDAQYF.

This clonotype was observed a handful of times. At one end, the junction sequence differs from germline, possibly due to a read error. V is TRBV7-9 and J is TRBJ2-1; D uncertain. Looked up from germline, CDR1 is SEHNR and CDR2 is FQNEAQ (reference sequence). The CDR3 extends over 16 amino acids. CDR3 protein: CASQLNTNPTYNEQSF. DNA for the CDR3: TGTGCCAGCCAGCTTAACACGAATCCCACCTACAATGAGCAGTCCTTC. The full variable domain, its missing parts supplied by reference TRBV7-9 and TRBJ2-1, is DTGVSQNPRHKITKRGQNVTFRCDPISEHNRLYWYRQTLGQGPEFLTYFQNEAQLEKSRLLSDRFSAERPKGSFSTLEIQRTEQGDSAMYLCASQLNTNPTYNEQSFGPGTRLTVL.

The chain couples TRBV11-2 to TRBJ2-2; no definite D call. V shed 2 bases and J shed 10 bases, with 11 bases lying between them. The germline CDR1 and CDR2 sequences are SGHAT and FQNNGV. The CDR3 contains 13 residues. Here the CDR3 DNA reads TGTGCCAGCAGCTTAAAAGGAACCAAGGAGCTGTTTTTT. Translation: CASSLKGTKELFF.

Points on this clonotype: This CDR3 is missing its conserved last phenylalanine or tryptophan, likely due to a read error. CDR3 protein: CSVRDATGGQPQHS. CDR3 DNA: TGCAGTGTTAGAGATGCGACAGGGGGTCAGCCCCAGCATTCT. The gene calls are TRBV20-1 and TRBJ1-5; 9 bases are a match to TRBD1. The CDR3 contains 14 residues. Germline lookup yields CDR1 DFQATT and CDR2 SNEGSKA (reference sequence).

Only a few counts were recorded for this clonotype. The chain is built from TRBV28 and TRBJ1-3; TRBD1 is a possible D gene (5 bases). Per the germline V gene, CDR1 is MDHEN and CDR2 is SYDVKM. There are 14 residues in the CDR3. The CDR3 DNA reads as TGTGCTATCGGACAAGGGGAGGGTGGAAACACCATATATTTT. It yields the protein CAIGQGEGGNTIYF.

Concerning this clonotype: One end of the junction varies from germline; a read error may be responsible. The chain joins TRBV11-2 to TRBJ2-2; D is perhaps TRBD2 (5 bases). Germline CDR1 SGHAT, CDR2 FQNNGV. CDR3 length: 16 amino acids. This CDR3 reads CASSVFVATNTGKLFF. The CDR3 coding sequence is TGTGCCAGCAGCGTGTTCGTGGCCACGAATACCGGGAAGCTGTTTTTT.

Turning to this clonotype: The conserved phenylalanine or tryptophan normally closing the CDR3 is absent here, so this likely arose from a read error. The gene calls are TRBV11-2 and TRBJ1-4, with TRBD1 matching over 9 bases. The germline gives CDR1 SGHAT, CDR2 FQNNGV. The length of the CDR3 is 15 residues. The ends lost 9 bases at V and 7 bases at J; junction bases unmatched: 12. The CDR3 reads CASNLGDRDFEKLFL. CDR3 in DNA: TGTGCCAGTAACTTGGGGGACAGGGACTTTGAAAAACTGTTTCTT.

The rearrangement links TRBV11-2 to TRBJ2-5; TRBD2 agrees at 7 bases. CDR1 is SGHAT, CDR2 FQNNGV, per germline. The CDR3 runs 14 residues. V was clipped by 7 bases and J by 7 bases; unmatched bases: 12. The CDR3 region is CASNKAVGGRTQYF. As DNA, the CDR3 is TGTGCCAGCAACAAAGCGGTGGGAGGGAGGACCCAGTACTTC.

Worth noting for this clonotype: The junction differs from germline at one of its ends, possibly a read error. This sequence joins TRBV6-6 and TRBJ2-4; D remains unclear. Germline V gene sequence: CDR1 MNHNY, CDR2 SVGAGI (reference sequence). This CDR3 region has 15 residues. CDR3 region: CARSYDGNAKNIQYF. The CDR3 nucleotides are TGTGCCAGGAGTTACGATGGGAATGCCAAAAACATTCAGTACTTC.

This clonotype has just a few counts. The CDR3 nucleotides are TGCAGTGCTAGAAGAGGTCAGGGGGCGCCCAGCTACACCTTC. Residues: CSARRGQGAPSYTF. The chain uses TRBV20-1 and TRBJ1-2; 8 bases align to TRBD1. Germline loops: CDR1 DFQATT, CDR2 SNEGSKA (reference sequence). This CDR3 region has 14 residues. V was pared by 2 bases and J by 9 bases, with 11 bases of the junction left unmatched.

A note on this clonotype: The junction and the germline gene differ at one end; a read error may be behind it. The chain employs TRBV7-8 and TRBJ1-5; no clear D gene. The CDR3 has 18 residues. From germline, CDR1 is SGHVS and CDR2 FQNEAQ. In nucleotides, the CDR3 is TGTGCCAGGAGCTTAATGGCCGCTGCCCTCTTGGGCAATCAGGCCCAGCATTTT. Translation gives CARSLMAAALLGNQAQHF.

On this clonotype: A junction boundary mismatches the germline segment, possibly from a read error. The chain recombines TRBV29-1 with TRBJ2-3, with TRBD2 identical over 13 bases. The CDR3 totals 15 residues. The V gene's germline CDR1 is SQVTM and CDR2 ANQGSEA. The CDR3 is CSVLLAGGITDTHYF. As DNA, the CDR3 is TGCAGCGTCCTACTAGCGGGAGGGATAACAGACACGCATTATTTT.

The chain recombines TRBV1 with TRBJ2-4; the table assigns TRBD1, which was not confirmed against the DNA. TRBV1 is classified as a pseudogene. There are 18 residues in the CDR3. The CDR3 reads CTSSQVLRVPGTKNIQYF. For the CDR3, the DNA is TGCACCAGCAGCCAAGTTCTCCGAGTGCCAGGGACCAAAAACATTCAGTACTTC.

The V call is TRBV5-6, the J call TRBJ1-2; 7 nucleotides agree with TRBD1. The germline V gene has CDR1 SGHDT and CDR2 YYEEEE. After removal of 5 bases from V and 3 bases from J, the junction contained 13 bases not matched to a gene. The length of the CDR3 is 16 residues. This CDR3 is CASRRTGEMRDYGYTF. The DNA for the CDR3 is TGTGCCAGCAGACGCACAGGGGAAATGCGCGACTATGGCTACACCTTC.

In this sample, this clonotype turned up once. It is unclear where the CDR3 begins or ends on the DNA, so no DNA is shown, and the CDR3 is as TCRdb lists it. V gene TRBV5-4 combines with J gene TRBJ1-4; TRBD1 is the table's D call, not checked against the DNA. CDR1 and CDR2 (germline): SGHNT, YYREEE (reference sequence). Including both end residues, the CDR3 is 16 amino acids long. CDR3 in amino acids: CASSSSVGQGSEKQFF.

The table lists this clonotype with many counts. The chain uses TRBV6-5 and TRBJ2-2; no reliable D call. Trimming left V 6 bases short and J 7 bases short, with 21 bases between. The CDR3 contains 16 residues. CDR1 is MNHEY and CDR2 is SVGAGI in the germline V gene. CDR3 region: CASRSRIMSGNGELFF. The CDR3 nucleotides are TGTGCCAGCAGAAGCCGTATTATGTCGGGTAACGGGGAGCTGTTTTTT.